The following is a T cell receptor (beta chain) sequence with its context. Its antigen target is currently unknown. Within one base of it there is no much larger clone, and no base qualities were kept. These data come from a study of graft-versus-host responses after intestinal transplantation (dated by TCRdb to about 2021). Notes on the research overall: Multivisceral, liver-intestinal, or isolated intestinal transplants were received by the recipients. All recipients received anti-thymocyte globulin induction followed by maintenance tacrolimus and steroids for approximately 3 years. Bulk TCR-beta CDR3 sequencing was used to track graft-versus-host and host-versus-graft alloreactive T cell clones in the graft, circulation and bone marrow after intestinal transplantation. Alloreactive clones were identified by sequencing pre-transplant mixed lymphocyte reaction products and comparing these products with unstimulated pre-transplant donor and recipient T cells. A peak of at least 4% donor T cells among recipient peripheral blood mononuclear cells was the definition used for donor T cell macrochimerism. Rather than going through the commercial service, samples from a few later patients were sequenced in-house on an Illumina MiSeq and processed with MiXCR. The cohort enrolled some 25 intestinal transplant recipients including one retransplant, and a few patients lacking pretransplant specimens were excluded. General findings and caveats noted by the study authors: Conclusions were limited by the relatively low number and heterogeneity of intestinal transplant patients. GvH clones were found in recipient bone marrow, and some of the GvH clones appeared earlier in ileal mucosa or blood, which is consistent with an intestinal mucosal origin. Early after transplant, peak levels of circulating GvH clones were found to be associated with declines in HvG clones. In the allografts of patients with donor T cell macrochimerism, GvH to HvG T cell clonal ratios were high.

The time point label on this specimen signifies: cells obtained before transplantation from donor or recipient. CD3+CD4+ and CD3+CD8+ populations were FACS-sorted from unstimulated pre-transplant donor and recipient cells taken from spleen or lymph nodes. V lost 0 bases and J lost 2 bases, and the count of bases not matched to a germline gene is 5. Counted from cysteine to phenylalanine, this CDR3 has 16 amino acids. The read is trimmed to its CDR3 DNA, 48 bases read in frame from base 1. CDR1 is given as MDHEN and CDR2 as SYDVKM, both from the germline V gene. Library prep was done by the immunoSEQ multiplex PCR assay. For most patients, genomic DNA was isolated using the Qiagen DNeasy Blood and Tissue Kit and was shipped frozen to Adaptive Biotechnologies for TCR sequencing. Adaptive Biotechnologies carried out high-throughput TCR-beta CDR3 sequencing of genomic DNA for most patients. On the study's bioinformatics: TCR sequencing data were retrieved from Adaptive's ImmunoSEQ software for about 17 patients, whereas a few other patients were processed with MiXCR and VDJtools. To correct CD4 versus CD8 sorting errors, sequences present in both subsets at a frequency ratio below 5:1 were removed. CDR3 nucleotide sequences shared between donor and recipient were removed because the origin of such sequences could not be assigned. Alloreactive clones required at least 2-fold expansion over unstimulated cells and minimum CFSE-low frequency of 0.002% (template counts) or 0.001% (read counts). A clone was considered mappable if detected in the sequenced pre-transplant spleen, lymph node, or MLR CFSE-low populations of the donor or recipient. The cumulative frequency of alloreactive clones was calculated as a percentage of all sequences, weighted by copy number. The source is immuneACCESS, and TCRdb retained only in-frame sequences with V and J called. Part of the clones is not carried over; for the studies checked, unresolved V genes explain less than half of this, and the remainder is unexplained. That table supplies the V and J calls and clone size; D and trimming were determined from the DNA. The sample table shows 50,000 to 55,000 clones, and about 89% are seen once. The ten most abundant clones make up 0.5% to 0.7% of the sample.

Sequenced material: unstimulated CD4+ T cells sorted from spleen or lymph node cells, taken before transplant. The chain was built from TRBV28 and TRBJ2-3; 7 middle bases align to TRBD2. The TCR originated in a human donor who was the organ donor for an intestinal transplant. This receptor carries the CDR3 CASSLWAGESTDTQYF. Here is the DNA: TGTGCCAGCAGTTTATGGGCGGGAGAGTCCACAGATACGCAGTATTTT.